This T cell receptor beta chain was captured by sequencing in a study of blood T cell repertoires in COVID-19 (dated by TCRdb to the early 2020s). Describing the broader study: Samples covering the acute and convalescent phases of COVID-19 were provided by collaborators in the United States, Italy and Spain. The samples were drawn from two sources: the first 160 participants of the ongoing ImmuneRACE study, and 1,200 or so subjects contributed by 6 global collaborators. Sample metadata almost always included a de-identified subject ID, COVID-19 status, age in years and sex. The material from the prospective study consisted of cDNA or gDNA derived from T cells, B-cell-depleted T cells, or PBMCs. Where available, HLA class I and class II types were taken from metadata supplied by the sample provider and were not determined by assay-based typing. The repertoires were made available in a free public database intended to serve as a resource for research on the immune response to SARS-CoV-2. The dataset comprised deeply sampled blood TCRbeta repertoires from subjects exposed to, actively infected with, or recovered from COVID-19. Broader findings and caveats from the paper: Clinical and demographic metadata were provided uncurated, with the amount varying by source and participant.

The collaborating institutions used their own protocols to collect whole blood in K2EDTA tubes. For TCRbeta analysis, collaborator samples were shipped as frozen whole blood, as isolated PBMCs, or as DNA extracted from either sample type. TCRbeta CDR3 regions were amplified from genomic DNA by means of the immunoSEQ Assay, a bias-controlled multiplex PCR. The study's own analysis went as follows. The number of nucleated cells in each sample was estimated by amplification of reference gene primers within the assay. To quantify the absolute abundance of each unique TCRbeta CDR3 rearrangement, sequence reads were collapsed and filtered. Productive Simpson clonality was computed per sample as the square root of Simpson's diversity index over productive rearrangements. TCRdb retrieved this table from immuneACCESS and kept in-frame rearrangements only. Not all clones are present; in checked studies, unresolved V genes account for under half, and no reason is known for the remainder. Clonal size and the V and J genes are those of that table, whereas D and trimming came from the DNA. Across this sample there are some 77,000 clones, with about 82% seen only once. 1.8% of the sample lies in the top ten.

Of note for this clone: Its antigen target is currently unknown. Base-call qualities are not available, and no considerably larger clone is one nucleotide away.

The sequencing sample was made of peripheral blood. The sequence was collected from a woman aged 55-69 years with acute or convalescent COVID-19.

The DNA is TGTGCCACCAGTGATCAGGGACTAGCGCAAGAGACCCAGTACTTC. This translates into CATSDQGLAQETQYF. The sequence is built from TRBV24-1 and TRBJ2-5, with TRBD2 identical over 10 junction bases. The cysteine opens and the phenylalanine closes a CDR3 of 15 amino acids. Only CDR3 DNA is held: 45 bases, read in frame from base 1. CDR1 and CDR2, looked up from the germline V gene, are KGHDR and SFDVKD. Germline trimming amounts to 3 bases on V and 2 bases on J, with 2 as the count of junction bases outside the gene matches.